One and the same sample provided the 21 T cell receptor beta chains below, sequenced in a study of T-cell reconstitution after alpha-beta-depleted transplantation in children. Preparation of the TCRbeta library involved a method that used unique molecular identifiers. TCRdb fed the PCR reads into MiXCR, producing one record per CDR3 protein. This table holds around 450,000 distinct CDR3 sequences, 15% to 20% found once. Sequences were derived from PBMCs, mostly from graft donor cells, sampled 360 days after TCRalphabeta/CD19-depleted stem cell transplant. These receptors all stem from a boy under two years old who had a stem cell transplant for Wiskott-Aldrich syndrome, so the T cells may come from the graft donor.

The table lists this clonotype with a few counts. CDR3 bases: TGTGCCAGCAGCCCTGCAGTCGGGGACTTACTCCTGAAACGCACAGATACGCAGTATTTT. Its translation: CASSPAVGDLLLKRTDTQYF. This rearrangement joins TRBV7-7 to TRBJ2-3; possibly TRBD2 for D (6 bases). The CDR3 runs 20 residues. CDR1 is SSHAT and CDR2 is FNYEAQ in the germline V gene (reference sequence). The V end was cut by 5 bases, the J end by 1 base, with 28 bases between.

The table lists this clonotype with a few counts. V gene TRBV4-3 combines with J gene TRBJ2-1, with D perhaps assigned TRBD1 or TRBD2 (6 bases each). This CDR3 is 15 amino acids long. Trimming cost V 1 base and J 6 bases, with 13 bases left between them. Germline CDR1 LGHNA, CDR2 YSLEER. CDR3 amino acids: CASSQVARGGNEQFF. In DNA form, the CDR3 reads TGCGCCAGCAGCCAAGTAGCCAGGGGAGGCAATGAGCAGTTCTTC.

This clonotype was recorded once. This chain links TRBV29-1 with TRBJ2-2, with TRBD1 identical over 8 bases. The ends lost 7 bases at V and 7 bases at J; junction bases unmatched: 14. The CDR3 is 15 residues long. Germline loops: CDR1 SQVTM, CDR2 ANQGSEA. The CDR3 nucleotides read TGCAGCGCCACTGGGACAGGCCGTAAAAACGGGGAGCTGTTTTTT. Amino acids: CSATGTGRKNGELFF.

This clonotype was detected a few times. CDR3 sequence: CSAPRRHEQYF. DNA of the CDR3: TGCAGTGCTCCCCGGCGCCACGAGCAGTACTTC. This chain links TRBV20-1 with TRBJ2-7, with unresolved D. CDR1 DFQATT and CDR2 SNEGSKA come from the germline V gene (reference sequence). Trimming took 5 bases from V and 5 from J, leaving 10 bases between them. This CDR3 is 11 amino acids long.

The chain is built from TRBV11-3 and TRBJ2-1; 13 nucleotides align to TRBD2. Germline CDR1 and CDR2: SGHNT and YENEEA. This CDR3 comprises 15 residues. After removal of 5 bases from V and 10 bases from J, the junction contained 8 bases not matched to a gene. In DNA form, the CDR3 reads TGTGCCAGCAGCCCAAACGGACTAGCGGGAGTAGAGCAGTTCTTC. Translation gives CASSPNGLAGVEQFF.

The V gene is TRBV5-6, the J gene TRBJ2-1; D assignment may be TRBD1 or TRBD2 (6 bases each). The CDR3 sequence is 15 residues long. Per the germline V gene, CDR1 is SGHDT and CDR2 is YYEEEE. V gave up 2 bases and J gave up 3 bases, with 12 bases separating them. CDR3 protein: CASSFGGQLYNEQFF. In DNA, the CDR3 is TGTGCCAGCAGCTTTGGGGGGCAGCTCTACAATGAGCAGTTCTTC.

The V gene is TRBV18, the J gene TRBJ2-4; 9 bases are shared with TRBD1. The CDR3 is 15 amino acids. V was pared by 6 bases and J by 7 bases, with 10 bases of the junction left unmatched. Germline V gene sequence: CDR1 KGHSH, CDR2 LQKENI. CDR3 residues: CASSRGTGPLNIQYF. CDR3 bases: TGTGCCAGCTCCCGGGGGACAGGGCCTCTTAACATTCAGTACTTC.

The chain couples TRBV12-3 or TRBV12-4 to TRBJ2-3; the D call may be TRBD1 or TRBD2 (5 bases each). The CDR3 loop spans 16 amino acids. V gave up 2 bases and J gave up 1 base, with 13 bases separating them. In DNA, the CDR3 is TGTGCCAGCAGTTTACCGGAGACAGCGGGCACAGATACGCAGTATTTT. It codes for CASSLPETAGTDTQYF.

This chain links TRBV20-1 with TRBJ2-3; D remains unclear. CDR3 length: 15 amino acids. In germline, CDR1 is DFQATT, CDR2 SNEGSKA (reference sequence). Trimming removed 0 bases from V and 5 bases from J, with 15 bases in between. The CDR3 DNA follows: TGCAGTGCTAGAGATCGCATCCGCCCGAGAGATACGCAGTATTTT. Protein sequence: CSARDRIRPRDTQYF.

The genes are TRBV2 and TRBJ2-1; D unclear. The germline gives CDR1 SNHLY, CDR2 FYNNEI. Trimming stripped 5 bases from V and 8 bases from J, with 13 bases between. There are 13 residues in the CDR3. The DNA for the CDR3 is TGTGCCAGCAGTAAAGGACCCTTCGATGAGCAGTTCTTC. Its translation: CASSKGPFDEQFF.

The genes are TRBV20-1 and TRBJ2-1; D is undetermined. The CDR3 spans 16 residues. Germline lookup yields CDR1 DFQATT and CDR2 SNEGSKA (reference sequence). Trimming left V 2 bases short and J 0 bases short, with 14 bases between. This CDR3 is CSARPYRRSSYNEQFF. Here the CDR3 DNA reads TGCAGTGCTAGACCTTATAGGCGAAGCTCCTACAATGAGCAGTTCTTC.

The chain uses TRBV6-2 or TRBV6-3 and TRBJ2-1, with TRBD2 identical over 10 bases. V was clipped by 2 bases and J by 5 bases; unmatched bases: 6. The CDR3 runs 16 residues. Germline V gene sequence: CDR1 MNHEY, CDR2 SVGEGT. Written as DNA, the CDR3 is TGTGCCAGCAGTTACGATCCTAGCGGGAGCGACAATGAGCAGTTCTTC. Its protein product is CASSYDPSGSDNEQFF.

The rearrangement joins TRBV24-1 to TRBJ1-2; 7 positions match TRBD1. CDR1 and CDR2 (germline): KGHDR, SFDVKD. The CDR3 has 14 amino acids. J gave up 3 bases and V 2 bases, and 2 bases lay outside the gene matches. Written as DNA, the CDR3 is TGTGCCACCAGTGATTACCAGGGGGACTATGGCTACACCTTC. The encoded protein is CATSDYQGDYGYTF.

In DNA, the CDR3 is TGCGCCAGCAGCTTTGGACATCGTGGCTACACCTTC. Its protein product is CASSFGHRGYTF. The chain joins TRBV5-1 to TRBJ1-2, with a tentative D call TRBD1 (5 bases). This CDR3 comprises 12 residues. Germline values: CDR1 SGHRS, CDR2 YFSETQ. The V end lost 2 bases, the J end lost 7 bases, and 9 bases lay between the germline ends.

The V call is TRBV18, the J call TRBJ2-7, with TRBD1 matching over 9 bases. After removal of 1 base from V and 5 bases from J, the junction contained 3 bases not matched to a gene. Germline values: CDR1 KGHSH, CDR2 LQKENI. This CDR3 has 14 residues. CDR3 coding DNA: TGTGCCAGCTCACCACGGACAGGGGACCACGAGCAGTACTTC. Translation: CASSPRTGDHEQYF.

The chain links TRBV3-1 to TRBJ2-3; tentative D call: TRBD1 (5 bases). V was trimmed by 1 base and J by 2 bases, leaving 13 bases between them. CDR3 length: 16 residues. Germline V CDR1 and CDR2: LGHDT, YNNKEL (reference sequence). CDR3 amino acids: CASSQGVGHFTDTQYF. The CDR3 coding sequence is TGTGCCAGCAGCCAAGGCGTCGGACACTTCACAGATACGCAGTATTTT.

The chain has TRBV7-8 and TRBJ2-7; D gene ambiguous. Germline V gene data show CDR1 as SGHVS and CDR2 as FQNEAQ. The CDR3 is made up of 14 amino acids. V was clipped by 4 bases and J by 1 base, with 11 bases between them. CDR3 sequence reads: CASSSNSASYEQYF. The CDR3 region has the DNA TGTGCCAGCAGCTCGAACTCAGCTTCCTACGAGCAGTACTTC.

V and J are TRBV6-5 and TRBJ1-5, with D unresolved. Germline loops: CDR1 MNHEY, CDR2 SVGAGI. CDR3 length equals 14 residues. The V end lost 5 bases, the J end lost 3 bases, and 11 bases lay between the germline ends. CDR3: CASSRHGTNQPQHF. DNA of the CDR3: TGTGCCAGCAGTCGCCACGGAACCAATCAGCCCCAGCATTTT.

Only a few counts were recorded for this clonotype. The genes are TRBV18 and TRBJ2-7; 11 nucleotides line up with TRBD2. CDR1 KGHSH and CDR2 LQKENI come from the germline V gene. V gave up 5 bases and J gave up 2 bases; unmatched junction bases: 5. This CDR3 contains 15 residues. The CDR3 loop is CASSSRLAGTYEQYF. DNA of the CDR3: TGTGCCAGCTCATCTAGACTAGCGGGAACCTACGAGCAGTACTTC.

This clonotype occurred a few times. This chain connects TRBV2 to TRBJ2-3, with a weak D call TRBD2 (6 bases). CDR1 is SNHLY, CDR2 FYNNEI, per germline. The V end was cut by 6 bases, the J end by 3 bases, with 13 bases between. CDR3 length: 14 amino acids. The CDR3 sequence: CASRLTRKTDTQYF. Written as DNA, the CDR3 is TGTGCCAGCAGATTGACTAGAAAGACAGATACGCAGTATTTT. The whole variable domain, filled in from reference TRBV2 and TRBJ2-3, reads EPEVTQTPSHQVTQMGQEVILRCVPISNHLYFYWYRQILGQKVEFLVSFYNNEISEKSEIFDDQFSVERPDGSNFTLKIRSTKLEDSAMYFCASRLTRKTDTQYFGPGTRLTVL.

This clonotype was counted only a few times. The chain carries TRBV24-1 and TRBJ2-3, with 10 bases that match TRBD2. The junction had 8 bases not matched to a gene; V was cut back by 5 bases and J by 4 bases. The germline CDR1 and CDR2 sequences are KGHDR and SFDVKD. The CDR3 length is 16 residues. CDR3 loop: CATSALAGGLADTQYF. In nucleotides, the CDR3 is TGTGCCACCAGTGCCTTAGCGGGAGGACTGGCAGATACGCAGTATTTT.